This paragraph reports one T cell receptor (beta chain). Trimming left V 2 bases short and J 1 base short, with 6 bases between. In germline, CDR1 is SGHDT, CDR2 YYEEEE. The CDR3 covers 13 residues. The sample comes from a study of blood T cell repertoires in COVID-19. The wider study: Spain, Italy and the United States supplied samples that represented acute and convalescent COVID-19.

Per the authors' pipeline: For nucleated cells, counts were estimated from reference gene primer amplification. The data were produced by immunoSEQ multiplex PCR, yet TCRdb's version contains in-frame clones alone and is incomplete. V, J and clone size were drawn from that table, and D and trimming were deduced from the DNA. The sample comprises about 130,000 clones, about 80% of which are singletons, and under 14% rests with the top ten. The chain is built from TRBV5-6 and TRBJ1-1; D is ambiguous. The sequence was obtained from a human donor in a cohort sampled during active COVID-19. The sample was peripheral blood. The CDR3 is CASSFEQNTEAFF. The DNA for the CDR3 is TGTGCCAGCAGCTTCGAACAGAACACTGAAGCTTTCTTT.